The T cell receptor beta chain under discussion was sequenced for a study of vaccination and CD4 T cells after COVID-19. Study-level background: The stimulating agents, overlapping spike peptides, came from SARS-CoV-2, HCoV-NL63, HCoV-OC43 and HCoV-229E.

This sample's treatment: approximately 9-day PBMC culture with coronavirus spike peptide pools or control peptides (ViraFEST assay). Germline-derived CDR1 and CDR2 are SGHNT and YYREEE (reference sequence). CDR3 length equals 14 residues. V lost 3 bases, J lost 1 base, and 3 bases stayed unmatched. Sequenced with the Oncomine TCR Beta short-read assay was DNA taken from cultured CD4+ T cells. The authors extracted genomic DNA from cultured CD4+ T cells. TCRdb reprocessed the PCR reads via MiXCR and lists one record per CDR3 protein. The data show some 20,000 distinct CDR3 sequences, approximately 50% seen once. With respect to this clonotype: Its matching antigen is unknown.

The genes are TRBV5-4 and TRBJ2-5; TRBD1 agrees at 7 bases. The TCR comes from a human donor who had recovered from COVID-19. The sequenced sample consisted of CD4+ T cells from blood, cultured in vitro. The CDR3 loop is CASSSGQSQETQYF. The DNA for the CDR3 is TGTGCCAGCAGCTCGGGACAGAGCCAAGAGACCCAGTACTTC.